This TCR beta chain was recorded in a study of T and B cells in COVID-19 patients. Study overall: Of some 21 active-infection patients, fewer than 19 carried comorbidities linked to unfavorable COVID-19 outcome.

V lost 0 bases and J lost 11, with 8 bases in between. Germline V gene data show CDR1 as LNHNV and CDR2 as YYDKDF (reference sequence). This CDR3 is 12 amino acids long. Study outcomes and limitations: Patients with COVID-19 reportedly showed strongly skewed T cell receptor beta variable and joining gene usage. Clonality of TRB repertoires was high in active COVID-19; recovery brought above-healthy diversity and richness.

From blood, about 240-550 ng of genomic DNA served as TRB template. Multiplex PCR with BIOMED2 TRB-A/B primer pools amplified TRB rearrangements. TCRdb itself ran the multiplex PCR reads through MiXCR, one entry per CDR3 protein. This sample has roughly 7,000 distinct CDR3 sequences, with 25% to 35% found just once. As to this clonotype: Its target is not known.

V and J are TRBV15 and TRBJ1-5; D call uncertain. The sequenced sample consisted of blood. The receptor comes from a human donor with active COVID-19. CDR3 nucleotide sequence: TGTGCCACCAGCAGAGATACAGATACCCAGCATTTT. Its protein is CATSRDTDTQHF.